This is a list of T cell receptor beta chains from one sample in a study of blood T cell repertoires in COVID-19. Sequencing was performed with immunoSEQ multiplex PCR; in TCRdb, only in-frame clones are kept and a portion is missing. In the table there are about 180,000 clones, 88% of which are singletons. Sequencing was done on a sample of PBMCs or T cells enriched from blood (not recorded which). The source of these receptors is a woman aged 18-29 years who had recovered from COVID-19. Both conserved end residues are part of each CDR3. A D gene is named only where the DNA matches it firmly. Clone size is not always given. Where it is, it says once, few, many or a class for expanded clones.

J	size	V	D	DNA	CDR3
TRBJ2-7	.	TRBV4-3	.	TGCGCCAGCAGCCAAGGGACAACCGCCTCCTACGAGCAGTACTTC	CASSQGTTASYEQYF
TRBJ2-1	few	TRBV6-4	TRBD2	TGTGCCAGCAGTCCAGCGGGAGAGAGCGGGGGGTACAATGAGCAGTTCTTC	CASSPAGESGGYNEQFF
TRBJ2-1	once	TRBV4-1	.	TGCGCCAGCAGCGCAGGGGCTGGCAATGAGCAGTTCTTC	CASSAGAGNEQFF
TRBJ1-1	.	TRBV6-5	.	TGTGCCAGCAGTTACAGCGAAGCCGCGGGCACTGAAGCTTTCTTT	CASSYSEAAGTEAFF
TRBJ1-2	.	TRBV28	.	TGTGCCAGCAGTTTATTTTTCGAGGTGGGAGCTAACTATGGCTACACCTTC	CASSLFFEVGANYGYTF
TRBJ2-5	.	TRBV5-1	.	TGCGCCAGCAGCTTTACAGCAAAAGAGACCCAGTACTTC	CASSFTAKETQYF
TRBJ1-1	.	TRBV9	.	TGTGCCAGCAGCGTAGTTCTGGACTCGGGCACTGAAGCTTTCTTT	CASSVVLDSGTEAFF
TRBJ2-3	.	TRBV7-3	TRBD2	TGTGCCAGCAGCTTAATAGCGGGAGAAGGCACAGATACGCAGTATTTT	CASSLIAGEGTDTQYF
TRBJ1-2	.	TRBV9	.	TGTGCCAGCAGCGTAGCTGGGGCAGGGTTCTATGGCTACACCTTC	CASSVAGAGFYGYTF
TRBJ1-6	.	TRBV27	.	TGTGCCAGCAAAAAGGACAGCTCCTATAATTCACCCCTCCACTTT	CASKKDSSYNSPLHF
TRBJ1-1	.	TRBV2	.	TGTGCCAGCAGCGGACTCCTCCCCGCTGAAGCTTTCTTT	CASSGLLPAEAFF
TRBJ2-1	.	TRBV24-1	.	TGTGCCACCAGTGCCCCTAACTCCTACAATGAGCAGTTCTTC	CATSAPNSYNEQFF
TRBJ1-2	once	TRBV7-2	.	TGTGCCAGCAGCTTAGAGGCACAGAACTATGGCTACACCTTC	CASSLEAQNYGYTF
TRBJ1-6	few	TRBV6-5	TRBD1	TGTGCCAGCAGTTCGGGACAGCAAAATTCACCCCTCCACTTT	CASSSGQQNSPLHF
TRBJ2-7	.	TRBV7-3	TRBD2	TGTGCCAGCAGCCCTCGGGCGGGAGCCAATTACGAGCAGTACTTC	CASSPRAGANYEQYF
TRBJ2-4	.	TRBV5-1	TRBD2	TGCGCCAGCAGCTTGGGTAGCGGGGGTCTAGCCAAAAACATTCAGTACTTC	CASSLGSGGLAKNIQYF
TRBJ1-5	.	TRBV3-1/TRBV3-2	TRBD1	TGTGCCAGCAGCCAGGGGACAGGGAGCAATCAGCCCCAGCATTTT	CASSQGTGSNQPQHF
TRBJ1-1	.	TRBV18	.	TGTGCCAGCTCTCCAGAGCGCCGGATACCGGACAGTCATGAAGCTTTCTTT	CASSPERRIPDSHEAFF
TRBJ1-5	.	TRBV9	.	TGTGCCAGCAGCGTAGTTGCCTTGGCCGAACAAAAAACTACGGACATTTATAGCAATCAGCCCCAGCATTTT	CASSVVALAEQKTTDIYSNQPQHF
TRBJ1-2	.	TRBV6-5	TRBD1	TGTGCCAGCAGGCCCGGACAGGGTTTCTATGGCTACACCTTC	CASRPGQGFYGYTF
TRBJ1-3	.	TRBV30	.	TGTGCCTGGATTCCGGGTGGAAACACCATATATTTT	CAWIPGGNTIYF
TRBJ1-2	.	TRBV9	TRBD1	TGTGCCAGCAGCGGACCCGGGACAGGTATTACTAACTATGGCTACACCTTC	CASSGPGTGITNYGYTF
TRBJ1-1	.	TRBV28	.	TGTGCCAGCAGGTTCGTCCCTAGCGACACTGAAGCTTTCTTT	CASRFVPSDTEAFF
TRBJ2-2	.	TRBV28	TRBD1	TGTGCCAGCAGTTTCTCGGGGACAGCAACGAACACCGGGGAGCTGTTTTTT	CASSFSGTATNTGELFF
TRBJ1-3	.	TRBV13	.	TGTGCCAGCAGGTCCCAGGGTATGGGGAACACCATATATTTT	CASRSQGMGNTIYF
TRBJ2-2	.	TRBV5-4	.	TGTGCCAGCAGCTTGCCCCCGGGACAAGCTAACACCGGGGAGCTGTTTTTT	CASSLPPGQANTGELFF
TRBJ1-5	.	TRBV20-1	TRBD1	TGCAGTGCTAGTGGACAGGGGGCTCTTCGGCCCCAGCATTTT	CSASGQGALRPQHF
TRBJ1-5	.	TRBV19	.	TGTGCCAGTAGTTCGGGTGGGAGCAATCAGCCCCAGCATTTT	CASSSGGSNQPQHF
TRBJ2-7	.	TRBV28	TRBD2	TGTGCCAGCAGTACTGAGCGGGAGCTCTACGAGCAGTACTTC	CASSTERELYEQYF
TRBJ2-7	.	TRBV5-1	.	TGCGCCAGCAGCTTAGGGCAGGGTCTCGAGGTGCAGTACTTC	CASSLGQGLEVQYF
TRBJ1-4	.	TRBV24-1	TRBD1	TGTGCCACCAGTGACACAGGGGGAGCTAATGAAAAACTGTTTTTT	CATSDTGGANEKLFF
TRBJ1-5	.	TRBV28	.	TGTGCCAGCAGTCCGACAGATCAGCCCCAGCATTTT	CASSPTDQPQHF
TRBJ1-2	.	TRBV29-1	.	TGCAGCGTCGGGGAGCGCATGGATGGCTACACCTTC	CSVGERMDGYTF
TRBJ2-1	.	TRBV7-8	.	TGTGCCAGCAGCGTTATGCCAGGCAGCTCCTACAATGAGCAGTTCTTC	CASSVMPGSSYNEQFF
TRBJ1-4	once	TRBV3-1/TRBV3-2	.	TGTGCCAGCAGCCAGCCGCGGAGGGGCGGGGAAAAACTGTTTTTT	CASSQPRRGGEKLFF
TRBJ2-3	.	TRBV10-1	TRBD2	TGCGCCAGCAGTGAGTCAGCGGGGGGCGGGGGCGGCACAGATACGCAGTATTTT	CASSESAGGGGGTDTQYF
TRBJ2-1	.	TRBV12-5	TRBD2	TGTGCTAGTGCGCTAGCGGTATACAATGAGCAGTTCTTC	CASALAVYNEQFF
TRBJ1-4	.	TRBV28	.	TGTGCCAGCAGTTTGACAGGACGGATTAATGAAAAACTGTTTTTT	CASSLTGRINEKLFF
TRBJ2-1	.	TRBV30	TRBD2	TGTGCCTGGACCGGGACTAGCGGTTACAATGAGCAGTTCTTC	CAWTGTSGYNEQFF
TRBJ1-1	.	TRBV11-2	.	TGTGCCAGCAGGGTCGGAGGTGAAGCTTTCTTT	CASRVGGEAFF
TRBJ2-1	.	TRBV6-5	TRBD2	TGTGCCAGCAGGAGACTAGCGGGGAGTTACAATGAGCAGTTCTTC	CASRRLAGSYNEQFF
TRBJ1-1	.	TRBV28	TRBD1	TGTGCCAGCAGTTACCCGGACAGGCTGAACACTGAAGCTTTCTTT	CASSYPDRLNTEAFF
TRBJ1-3	.	TRBV25-1	TRBD1	TGTGCCAGCAGGGAGGACAGGGCACCTGGAAACACCATATATTTT	CASREDRAPGNTIYF
TRBJ2-2	.	TRBV9	TRBD2	TGTGCCAGCAGCCCTGGGACTAGCGGGGGAAGGGTCGGGGAGCTGTTTTTT	CASSPGTSGGRVGELFF
TRBJ2-2	.	TRBV6-4	TRBD1	TGTGCCAGCAGTCCAGCCGGGACAGGGGGCACCGGGGAGCTGTTTTTT	CASSPAGTGGTGELFF